This paragraph covers one T cell receptor (beta chain) sequence. The CDR3 is 13 residues long. The J segment lost 8 bases and the V segment lost 0 bases, leaving 2 bases of the junction unmatched. The germline gives CDR1 SGHTA, CDR2 FQGNSA. The data are from a study of blood T cell repertoires in COVID-19. Study-wide context: The cDNA or gDNA used as material had been derived from T cells, B-cell-depleted T cells, or PBMCs.

Sequenced by immunoSEQ multiplex PCR; TCRdb stores in-frame clones only, minus some. The table shows some 120,000 clones, with more than 75% occurring only once. The specimen was peripheral blood. The chain carries TRBV7-2 and TRBJ1-2; 8 nucleotides match TRBD1. The clonotype comes from a man in his forties or fifties with active COVID-19. The CDR3 DNA follows: TGTGCCAGCAGCTTAGCACAGGGGGACGGCTACACCTTC. Residues: CASSLAQGDGYTF.